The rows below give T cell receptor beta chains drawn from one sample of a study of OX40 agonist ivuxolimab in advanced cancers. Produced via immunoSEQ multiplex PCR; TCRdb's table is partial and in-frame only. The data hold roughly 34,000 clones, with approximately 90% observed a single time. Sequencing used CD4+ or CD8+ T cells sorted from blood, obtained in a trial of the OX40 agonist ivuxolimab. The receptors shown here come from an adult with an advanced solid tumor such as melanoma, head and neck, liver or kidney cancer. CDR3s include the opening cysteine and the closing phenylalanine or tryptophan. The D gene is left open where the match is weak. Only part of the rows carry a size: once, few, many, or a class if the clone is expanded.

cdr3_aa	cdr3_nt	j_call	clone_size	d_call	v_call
CASSHATANTEAFF	TGTGCCAGCAGCCACGCGACAGCGAACACTGAAGCTTTCTTT	TRBJ1-1	once	.	TRBV7-8
CRYRGIYNEQFF	TGCAGATACAGGGGGATCTACAATGAGCAGTTCTTC	TRBJ2-1	.	TRBD1	TRBV29-1
CATSRVGLGYGYTF	TGTGCCACCAGCAGAGTCGGTTTGGGCTATGGCTACACCTTC	TRBJ1-2	.	.	TRBV15
CASSYPTGFGAGELFF	.	TRBJ2-2	.	.	TRBV6-5
CASSQEADSQETQYF	TGTGCCAGCAGCCAAGAAGCGGACAGTCAAGAGACCCAGTACTTC	TRBJ2-5	once	.	TRBV4-2
CASSLGQGKLSGNTIYF	TGTGCCAGCAGCTTGGGACAGGGGAAACTTTCTGGAAACACCATATATTTT	TRBJ1-3	once	TRBD1	TRBV5-4
CASRYRADTEAFF	TGTGCCAGCAGATACAGGGCCGACACTGAAGCTTTCTTT	TRBJ1-1	.	.	TRBV6-1
CATSRDQKVDFNTEAFF	TGTGCCACCAGCAGAGATCAAAAGGTGGACTTCAACACTGAAGCTTTCTTT	TRBJ1-1	.	.	TRBV15
CASTLGGPYNEQFF	TGTGCCAGCACCTTGGGGGGCCCGTACAATGAGCAGTTCTTC	TRBJ2-1	.	.	TRBV5-6
CASLTGRGAPTDTQYF	TGTGCCTCTTTGACGGGGCGGGGGGCACCCACAGATACGCAGTATTTT	TRBJ2-3	.	TRBD2	TRBV30
CASSLRGTGELFF	TGTGCCAGCAGCTTAAGGGGAACCGGGGAGCTGTTTTTT	TRBJ2-2	.	.	TRBV7-3